Listed below are T cell receptor beta chains from one sample, sequenced in a study of CD8 T cells in ankylosing spondylitis. TCRdb reprocessed the 5' RACE reads via MiXCR and lists one record per CDR3 protein. In the table there are roughly 180,000 distinct CDR3 sequences, just over 9.5% of which are singletons. Specimen: blood, either unsorted or a sorted T cell fraction (not recorded which). These TCRs come from a female donor with ankylosing spondylitis or in good health (not recorded which). Each CDR3 is given with its conserved first and last residue. A D gene is named only where the DNA matches it firmly. Rows give clone size only sometimes, using once, few, many, or a class for an expanded clone.

TRBJ2-1	NA	TRBV20-1	many	TGCAGTGCTAGGGAGACTCTTACAGCTTACAATGAGCAGTTCTTC	CSARETLTAYNEQFF
TRBJ1-2	NA	TRBV5-6	many	TGTGCCAGCAGCCCCGGGTCAGGAGGCTACACCTTC	CASSPGSGGYTF
TRBJ2-2	TRBD2	TRBV7-9	NA	TGTGCCAGCAGCTTAGACAGCGGGAGTGAGGATGTTTGGAAGCTGTTTTTT	CASSLDSGSEDVWKLFF
TRBJ2-3	NA	TRBV11-3	NA	TGTGCCAGCAGCTACAACAGGGACCCCGGCGATACGCAGTATTTT	CASSYNRDPGDTQYF
TRBJ2-1	TRBD2	TRBV7-2	few	TGTGCCAGCAGCTTAACTAGCGGGTATTACAATGAGCAGTTCTTC	CASSLTSGYYNEQFF
TRBJ2-3	NA	TRBV9	few	TGTGCCAGCAGCGCAGGACAGTCATACACAGATACGCAGTATTTT	CASSAGQSYTDTQYF
TRBJ2-2	NA	TRBV14	many	TGTGCCAGCAGCCAAGCTTATACCGGGGAGCTGTTTTTT	CASSQAYTGELFF
TRBJ2-1	NA	TRBV28	many	TGTGCCAGCACCCGGACTATCACGGATGTAGTGCAGTTCTTC	CASTRTITDVVQFF
TRBJ1-5	TRBD1	TRBV7-2	few	TGTGCCAGCAGCTTAGATTTTTCAGGGGGTAATCAGCCCCAGCATTTT	CASSLDFSGGNQPQHF
TRBJ1-1	TRBD1	TRBV4-3	many	TGCGCCAGCAGCCTCAACAGGGGCGCTGAAGCTTTCTTT	CASSLNRGAEAFF
TRBJ1-2	TRBD1	TRBV2	many	TGTGCCAGCAGAGAAGGACAGGGGACCTATGGCTACACCTTC	CASREGQGTYGYTF
TRBJ2-7	NA	TRBV29-1	NA	TGCAGCGTTGGGAGGGGCAACGAGCAGTACTTC	CSVGRGNEQYF
TRBJ2-3	TRBD1	TRBV24-1	NA	TGTGCCACCAGTGACCGGGACAGCTACACAGATACGCAGTATTTT	CATSDRDSYTDTQYF
TRBJ2-1	TRBD2	TRBV4-2	NA	TGTGCCAGCAGCCAGACTAGCGGGGGCCCCGGGCAGTTCTTC	CASSQTSGGPGQFF
TRBJ2-1	NA	TRBV9	few	TGTGCCAGCAGCGGAGGACTGAACCTCTACAATGAGCAGTTCTTC	CASSGGLNLYNEQFF
TRBJ1-1	NA	TRBV5-5	many	TGTGCCAGCAGGCCGGGAGTCATGAACACTGAAGCTTTCTTT	CASRPGVMNTEAFF
TRBJ1-2	TRBD1	TRBV25-1	many	TGTGCCAGCAGCGGACAGGGCTATGGCTACACCTTC	CASSGQGYGYTF
TRBJ2-1	NA	TRBV12-3/TRBV12-4	many	TGTGCCAGCTTTACCGGGGGATTCGGGGGCAATGAGCAGTTCTTC	CASFTGGFGGNEQFF
TRBJ2-7	TRBD1	TRBV12-3/TRBV12-4	NA	TGTGCCAGCAGTTCGCCCGGACAGGGGCTTGACGAGCAGTACTTC	CASSSPGQGLDEQYF
TRBJ2-7	NA	TRBV20-1	few	TGCAGTGCTTTCTCGGACTTTAGCTCCTACGAGCAGTACTTC	CSAFSDFSSYEQYF
TRBJ2-2	NA	TRBV30	few	TGTGCCTGGAGGGACATAACCGGGGAGCTGTTTTTT	CAWRDITGELFF
TRBJ2-2	NA	TRBV12-3/TRBV12-4	NA	TGTGCCAGCAGTCCACCTCCGGTCTCAGAGCTGTTTTTT	CASSPPPVSELFF
TRBJ2-7	TRBD2	TRBV6-1	few	TGTGCCAGCAAGCTGACTAGCGGGAGGTACGAGCAGTACTTC	CASKLTSGRYEQYF
TRBJ2-7	NA	TRBV27	few	TGTGCCAGCAAAAGGGGTTACGAGCAGTACTTC	CASKRGYEQYF
TRBJ1-2	NA	TRBV6-2/TRBV6-3	few	TGTGCCAGCAGGTTTACAGGTCCTAACTATGGCTACACCTTC	CASRFTGPNYGYTF
TRBJ2-1	NA	TRBV7-6	NA	TGTGCCAGCAGCTTAGGGCAGGATGGTCGGGAGCAGTTCTTC	CASSLGQDGREQFF
TRBJ2-3	TRBD1	TRBV2	NA	TGTGCCAGCAGGGGACAGGGTTCAGATACGCAGTATTTT	CASRGQGSDTQYF
TRBJ2-7	NA	TRBV5-6	few	TGTGCCAGCAGCTTGGGAGTGGGTGGCTCCTACGAGCAGTACTTC	CASSLGVGGSYEQYF
TRBJ2-7	TRBD2	TRBV20-1	many	TGCAGTGCTAGAGATTCGGGACTAGCGGGATTCTACGAGCAGTACTTC	CSARDSGLAGFYEQYF
TRBJ2-7	TRBD2	TRBV4-1	NA	TGCGCCAGCAGCCAAGATCGCGCTAGCGGGGGGTACGAGCAGTACTTC	CASSQDRASGGYEQYF
TRBJ1-2	TRBD1	TRBV5-1	few	TGCGCCAGCAGCTTGGTTACAGGGGCGGATGGCTACACCTTC	CASSLVTGADGYTF
TRBJ2-7	TRBD2	TRBV2	NA	TGTGCCAGCAGTGAACTGGCGGGAGGGTTTGGATACGAGCAGTACTTC	CASSELAGGFGYEQYF
TRBJ2-2	NA	TRBV28	few	TGTGCCAGCAGTTTAAGGACAGACGAGGGGGAGCTGTTTTTT	CASSLRTDEGELFF
TRBJ2-2	TRBD1	TRBV7-6	many	TGTGCCAGCCGTCCCAGTACAGGGGTTACCGGGGAGCTGTTTTTT	CASRPSTGVTGELFF
TRBJ2-2	TRBD1	TRBV12-3/TRBV12-4	NA	TGTGCCAGCACCCCAGACAGGGGGGGAAACACCGGGGAGCTGTTTTTT	CASTPDRGGNTGELFF
TRBJ1-1	NA	TRBV7-2	few	TGTGCCAGCAGCCCCCCCGGGCACCAGAACACTGAAGCTTTCTTT	CASSPPGHQNTEAFF
TRBJ2-3	TRBD2	TRBV7-9	NA	TGTGCCAGCAGAAGAGTGGCGGGAGAGGGGAGTAGAGATACGCAGTATTTT	CASRRVAGEGSRDTQYF
TRBJ2-7	NA	TRBV4-3	few	TGCGCCAGCAGCCAAGACCCAGCGGTCTACGAGCAGTACTTC	CASSQDPAVYEQYF
TRBJ2-1	TRBD1	TRBV27	many	TGTGCCAGCAGTCCACCGGGACAGGGGAACAATGAGCAGTTCTTC	CASSPPGQGNNEQFF
TRBJ2-7	NA	TRBV29-1	NA	TGCAGCGTTGTAGCCGCGACAGGAGCTACCTACGAGCAGTACTTC	CSVVAATGATYEQYF
TRBJ2-2	NA	TRBV7-9	few	TGTGCCAGCAGCTTAAATCCCGGGGAGCTGTTTTTT	CASSLNPGELFF
TRBJ2-1	NA	TRBV5-1	many	TGCGCCAGCAGCTCGAGGGGCTGGACGAGCGGCCCTAACAATGAGCAGTTCTTC	CASSSRGWTSGPNNEQFF